The present T cell receptor (beta chain) was sequenced within a study of shared clonotypes between healthy human individuals. Study-wide context: Donors consisted of a couple of women and a few men between 18 and 49. The plates for each donor numbered three CD4 naive, three CD4 memory, two CD8 naive and one CD8 memory. Whole-study results and caveats: Naive CD4 clonotypes overlapped across a few donors at around 5%. Among non-shared clonotypes, generation probabilities were lower than among those shared by all four donors.

Profiling relied on immunoSEQ multiplex PCR, and the TCRdb table lists in-frame clones only, not all of them. Of some 2,500,000 clones listed, 85% to 95% are singletons. Germline CDR1 reads SGHRS; CDR2 reads YFSETQ. CDR3 length: 15 amino acids. Unmatched junction bases numbered 14, after V lost 7 bases and J lost 4 bases. This clone was detected once. The target antigen is unknown. The TCR originated in a man between 18 and 29 years old in good health. Some clones in this sample may be carry-over from other donors' samples. The chain employs TRBV5-1 and TRBJ2-7; 7 nucleotides agree with TRBD1. Material for sequencing was naive CD4+ T cells from PBMCs. Subset: CD45RA+ positively selected. CDR3 in DNA: TGCGCCAGCGGGCCCGGCTCGACAGGGATGTACGAGCAGTACTTC. Translation: CASGPGSTGMYEQYF.